Listed below are T cell receptor beta chains from one sample, sequenced in a study of CD8+ T cells in alopecia areata. Method: immunoSEQ multiplex PCR; TCRdb's copy keeps in-frame clones and lacks some. The profile shows 150,000 or so clones, roughly 60% of them singletons. Specimen: CD4+ T cells sorted from blood, collected around week 55, from a patient treated with tofacitinib. The receptors shown here come from a human donor with alopecia areata. The CDR3 runs from the conserved cysteine through the conserved F or W. Each record gives: clone size, J gene, V gene, D gene, CDR3 protein, CDR3 DNA. A D gene is named only where the DNA matches it firmly. The size entry is marked missing in some rows and otherwise reads once, few, many or a size class.

size: few; J: TRBJ2-5; V: TRBV7-7; D: NA; CDR3: CASSSPGQETQYF; DNA: TGTGCTAGCAGCTCACCGGGACAAGAGACCCAGTACTTC
size: NA; J: TRBJ1-5; V: TRBV28; D: TRBD1; CDR3: CASSPQDRGRQPQHF; DNA: TGTGCCAGCAGTCCACAGGACAGGGGACGTCAGCCCCAGCATTTT
size: NA; J: TRBJ1-5; V: TRBV12-5; D: NA; CDR3: CASGPQGFGQPQHF; DNA: TGTGCTAGTGGTCCGCAGGGTTTCGGTCAGCCCCAGCATTTT
size: NA; J: TRBJ2-1; V: TRBV5-6; D: NA; CDR3: CASSTDSLNEQFF; DNA: TGTGCCAGCAGCACTGACAGCCTCAATGAGCAGTTCTTC
size: NA; J: TRBJ2-5; V: TRBV29-1; D: TRBD2; CDR3: CSVGGGGGETQYF; DNA: TGCAGCGTTGGAGGCGGGGGAGGCGAGACCCAGTACTTC
size: NA; J: TRBJ2-7; V: TRBV29-1; D: TRBD1; CDR3: CSVRQGSYEQYF; DNA: TGCAGCGTTAGACAGGGATCCTACGAGCAGTACTTC
size: NA; J: TRBJ1-6; V: TRBV30; D: NA; CDR3: CAWSVLRRQSPLHF; DNA: TGTGCCTGGAGTGTACTGCGGCGTCAGTCACCCCTCCACTTT
size: few; J: TRBJ1-5; V: TRBV18; D: NA; CDR3: CASSPRGDRNQPQHF; DNA: TGTGCCAGCTCACCAAGGGGGGATCGCAATCAGCCCCAGCATTTT
size: NA; J: TRBJ1-3; V: TRBV7-9; D: TRBD1; CDR3: CASHTGVGNTIYF; DNA: TGTGCCAGCCACACAGGGGTCGGAAACACCATATATTTT
size: NA; J: TRBJ2-7; V: TRBV29-1; D: NA; CDR3: CSIEETRPGEQYF; DNA: TGCAGCATTGAAGAAACTCGTCCCGGGGAGCAGTACTTC
size: NA; J: TRBJ1-1; V: TRBV6-1; D: NA; CDR3: CASKLSGHTEAFF; DNA: TGTGCCAGCAAACTCTCTGGGCACACTGAAGCTTTCTTT
size: few; J: TRBJ2-4; V: TRBV2; D: NA; CDR3: CASTRIVSIQYF; DNA: TGTGCCAGCACGAGGATTGTGAGCATTCAGTACTTC
size: few; J: TRBJ1-2; V: TRBV4-1; D: NA; CDR3: CASSQVSGMDYGYTF; DNA: TGCGCCAGCAGCCAAGTTTCAGGGATGGACTATGGCTACACCTTC
size: few; J: TRBJ2-3; V: TRBV29-1; D: NA; CDR3: CSVGQLPGTDTQYF; DNA: TGCAGCGTTGGACAATTGCCGGGGACAGATACGCAGTATTTT
size: NA; J: TRBJ2-1; V: TRBV5-1; D: TRBD2; CDR3: CASSRTSGYNEQFF; DNA: TGCGCCAGCAGCCGGACTAGCGGCTACAATGAGCAGTTCTTC
size: NA; J: TRBJ1-6; V: TRBV6-6; D: NA; CDR3: CASSYLQGNSPLHF; DNA: TGTGCCAGCAGTTACTTACAGGGTAATTCACCCCTCCACTTT
size: NA; J: TRBJ1-1; V: TRBV19; D: TRBD1; CDR3: CASSIAGGNTEAFF; DNA: TGTGCCAGTAGTATAGCAGGGGGCAACACTGAAGCTTTCTTT
size: NA; J: TRBJ2-2; V: TRBV5-4; D: NA; CDR3: CASSDQGYTGELFF; DNA: TGTGCCAGCAGCGACCAAGGGTACACCGGGGAGCTGTTTTTT
size: NA; J: TRBJ2-6; V: TRBV14; D: NA; CDR3: CASSQGWSGANVLTF; DNA: TGTGCCAGCAGCCAGGGATGGTCTGGGGCCAACGTCCTGACTTTC
size: few; J: TRBJ1-5; V: TRBV4-1; D: NA; CDR3: CASSQAGEQPQHF; DNA: TGCGCCAGCAGCCAAGCAGGGGAACAGCCCCAGCATTTT
size: once; J: TRBJ2-7; V: TRBV15; D: NA; CDR3: CATSRGLTDYEQYF; DNA: TGTGCCACCAGCAGAGGGTTGACAGACTACGAGCAGTACTTC
size: NA; J: TRBJ2-1; V: TRBV6-5; D: NA; CDR3: CASSLGGGAGYNEQFF; DNA: TGTGCCAGCAGTTTAGGTGGGGGGGCCGGTTACAATGAGCAGTTCTTC
size: NA; J: TRBJ2-5; V: TRBV10-3; D: NA; CDR3: CAISAGASETQYF; DNA: TGTGCCATCAGTGCCGGGGCCTCGGAGACCCAGTACTTC
size: once; J: TRBJ1-2; V: TRBV30; D: NA; CDR3: CAWKAGTTSPYGYTF; DNA: TGTGCCTGGAAAGCCGGGACTACCAGCCCCTATGGCTACACCTTC